This T cell receptor beta chain was sequenced in a study of breast tumors, draining lymph nodes, adjacent tissues. General study points: The data were judged consistent with most tumor T cells coming from lymph node and expanding in tumor. Data only fit, rather than demonstrated, lymph node origin of most tumor T cells. Compared with basal-like, luminal-like tumors shared significantly more repertoire with nontumor tissue. Tumor TCR diversity was below lymph nodes but above nontumor tissue.

Samples came from axillary lymph nodes draining the breast cancer. In this sample, this clonotype turned up many times. Its antigen is unidentified. This CDR3 is built from 18 residues. The germline V and J ends were trimmed by 2 bases and 3 bases, with 23 bases remaining between them. In germline, CDR1 is SGDLS, CDR2 YYNGEE. MiXCR, applied by TCRdb to the multiplex PCR reads, yields one record per CDR3 protein. This sample has approximately 88,000 distinct CDR3 sequences; over 25% occur once, and the top ten carry over 6.5%. Sequencing was carried out using axillary lymph node tissue. The TCR was taken from a female donor with breast cancer. Some clones in this sample may be carry-over from other donors' samples. The chain links TRBV9 to TRBJ1-2, with a tentative D call TRBD1 (6 bases). CDR3 bases: TGTGCCAGCAGCGTTTGGCCCCCAGGGGACGGGGTGTACTATGGCTACACCTTC. This translates into CASSVWPPGDGVYYGYTF.